Sequencing of this T cell receptor (beta chain) was carried out in a study of blood T cells in healthy people across ages. The donors, aged about 6 to 95, were healthy Caucasians from Russia. Study conclusions and caveats: Among T cells, TCR beta diversity per million cells dropped roughly linearly as age rose. TCR beta diversity was tightly associated with the proportion of naive T cells.

It was with a sample-barcoded 5' primer and a J-beta primer mix that a second PCR of roughly 7 to 12 cycles was run. Each cDNA molecule was tagged by a template-switch adaptor with 12 random nucleotides. TCRdb reprocessed the 5' RACE reads via MiXCR and lists one record per CDR3 protein. The sample records 850,000 to 1,100,000 distinct CDR3 sequences, more than 30% being singletons. This clonotype was recorded a few times. Its specificity is unknown. Deletions cut 3 bases from V and 3 bases from J, with 9 bases between. In germline, CDR1 is DFQATT, CDR2 SNEGSKA (reference sequence). The CDR3 runs to 13 residues.

This chain joins TRBV20-1 and TRBJ1-5; tentative D call: TRBD1 (5 bases). The specimen sequenced was blood. This TCR was sampled from a young man in good health. CDR3 sequence: CSASRGANQPQHF. In DNA form, the CDR3 reads TGCAGTGCTAGTAGGGGAGCCAATCAGCCCCAGCATTTT.